This T cell receptor (beta chain) stems from a study of blood T cells in healthy people across ages. Study outcomes and limitations: More naive CD4+ cells and higher diversity were found in long-lived than in aged donors.

Germline CDR1 DFQATT, CDR2 SNEGSKA (reference sequence). The J segment lost 0 bases and the V segment lost 6 bases, leaving 13 bases of the junction unmatched. CDR3 length: 17 amino acids. Alongside a J-beta primer mix, a sample-barcoded 5' primer served in a second PCR lasting about 6 to 11 cycles. TCRdb reprocessed the 5' RACE reads via MiXCR and lists one record per CDR3 protein. The profile shows 800,000 or so distinct CDR3 sequences, approximately 59% of them singletons. The sample holds one count of this clonotype. Its matching antigen is unknown. The receptor was isolated from a man between 25 and 39 years old in good health. Sequenced sample: blood. The chain couples TRBV20-1 to TRBJ2-7, with 11 bases identical to TRBD2. CDR3 sequence: CSAGPHSSGGNSYEQYF. The CDR3 bases are TGCAGTGCAGGACCCCACTCTAGCGGGGGGAACTCCTACGAGCAGTACTTC.